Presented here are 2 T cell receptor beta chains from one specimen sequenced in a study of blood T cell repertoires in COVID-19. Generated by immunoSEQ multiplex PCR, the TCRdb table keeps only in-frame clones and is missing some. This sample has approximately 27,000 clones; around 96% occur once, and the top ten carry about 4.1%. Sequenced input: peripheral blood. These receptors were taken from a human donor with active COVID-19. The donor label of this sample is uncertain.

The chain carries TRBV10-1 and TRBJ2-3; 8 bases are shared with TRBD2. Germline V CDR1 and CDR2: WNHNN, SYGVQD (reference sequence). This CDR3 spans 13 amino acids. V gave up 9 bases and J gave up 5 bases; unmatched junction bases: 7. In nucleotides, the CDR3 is TGCGCCAGGCAAGCGGGAGAGAAAGATACGCAGTATTTT. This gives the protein CARQAGEKDTQYF.

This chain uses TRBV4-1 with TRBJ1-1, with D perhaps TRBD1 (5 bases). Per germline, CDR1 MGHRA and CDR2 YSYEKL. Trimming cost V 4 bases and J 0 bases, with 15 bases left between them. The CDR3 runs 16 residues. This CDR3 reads CASSPKERQLNTEAFF. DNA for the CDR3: TGCGCCAGCAGCCCGAAAGAGAGACAGCTGAACACTGAAGCTTTCTTT.